The 17 T cell receptor beta chains reported below all come from one sample, sequenced in a study of T cell repertoires in cytomegalovirus infection. Their antigen targets remain unknown. MiXCR, applied by TCRdb to the reads, yields one record per CDR3 protein. The repertoire holds roughly 990,000 distinct CDR3 sequences, with under 40% as singletons. The specimen comprised cultured CD8+ T cells from PBMCs, sampled from culture after CMV antigen stimulation. Receptors originate from a human donor in good health (CMV status not recorded). Some clones in this sample may be carry-over from other donors' samples.

This sequence joins TRBV10-3 and TRBJ2-7, with 7 nucleotides matching TRBD1. The CDR3 covers 13 residues. The ends lost 10 bases at V and 2 bases at J; junction bases unmatched: 8. Germline CDR1 ENHRY, CDR2 SYGVKD. The CDR3 spells CATLRDSPYEQYF. The CDR3 DNA sequence: TGTGCCACTCTCCGGGACAGCCCCTACGAGCAGTACTTC.

The J gene is TRBJ2-6, the V gene TRBV27; D remains unclear. The CDR3 is made up of 16 amino acids. CDR1 MNHEY and CDR2 SMNVEV come from the germline V gene (reference sequence). Trimming removed 1 base from V and 4 bases from J, with 11 bases in between. The CDR3 loop is CASSLYPVSGANVLTF. CDR3 in DNA: TGTGCCAGCAGTTTATACCCGGTTTCCGGGGCCAACGTCCTGACTTTC. Together with reference TRBV27 and TRBJ2-6, the CDR3 gives the full variable domain: EAQVTQNPRYLITVTGKKLTVTCSQNMNHEYMSWYRQDPGLGLRQIYYSMNVEVTDKGDVPEGYKVSRKEKRNFPLILESPSPNQTSLYFCASSLYPVSGANVLTFGAGSRLTVL.

This clonotype has at least ten counts. V and J are TRBV9 and TRBJ2-3, with 10 bases lining up with TRBD2. J was trimmed by 2 bases and V by 3 bases; bases with no gene match: 9. In germline, CDR1 is SGDLS, CDR2 YYNGEE. The CDR3 sequence is 17 residues long. The CDR3 coding sequence is TGTGCCAGCAGCGCTTCCAAGCGGGGGGGCTCCACAGATACGCAGTATTTT. Translated, it gives CASSASKRGGSTDTQYF.

This clonotype came up a few times. The genes are TRBV6-1 and TRBJ2-1; 15 nucleotides agree with TRBD2. Germline CDR1 reads MNHNS; CDR2 reads SASEGT. The trim removed 6 bases at V and 2 bases at J, leaving 11 bases unmatched. The CDR3 runs to 19 residues. Here the CDR3 reads CASSPGLAGGSRPYNEQFF. As DNA, the CDR3 is TGTGCCAGCAGCCCCGGACTAGCGGGGGGGTCTCGCCCCTACAATGAGCAGTTCTTC.

This clonotype was seen at least ten times. The CDR3 here is CASSGDRGYTEAFF. As DNA, the CDR3 is TGTGCCAGCAGTGGGGACAGGGGGTACACTGAAGCTTTCTTT. This chain links TRBV6-1 with TRBJ1-1; 11 nucleotides align to TRBD1. The CDR3 length is 14 residues. CDR1 is MNHNS and CDR2 is SASEGT in the germline V gene. J was trimmed by 3 bases and V by 4 bases; bases with no gene match: 1.

V gene TRBV7-6 combines with J gene TRBJ2-2, with TRBD1 as a possible D gene (5 bases). The CDR3 consists of 18 residues. Per the germline V gene, CDR1 is SGHVS and CDR2 is FNYEAQ. The V gene lost 3 bases and the J gene lost 1 base, with 18 bases spanning the gap. The CDR3 coding sequence is TGTGCCAGCAGCTTCAGTGGCAGGGCCGGCGGGAACACCGGGGAGCTGTTTTTT. Translation gives CASSFSGRAGGNTGELFF.

The chain employs TRBV6-6 and TRBJ2-2; possibly TRBD1 or TRBD2 for D (5 bases each). From germline, CDR1 is MNHNY and CDR2 SVGAGI (reference sequence). V dropped 7 bases and J dropped 4 bases, with 16 bases sitting between them. The length of the CDR3 is 15 residues. The CDR3 nucleotides are TGTGCCAGCAACTTTCTGGGGGATTCCACCGGGGAGCTGTTTTTT. Residues: CASNFLGDSTGELFF.

This clonotype was found many times. The chain links TRBV20-1 to TRBJ2-1; TRBD1 agrees at 10 bases. Germline CDR1 reads DFQATT; CDR2 reads SNEGSKA (reference sequence). V shed 3 bases and J 5 bases; nucleotides not matched to a gene: 7. The length of the CDR3 is 15 residues. The CDR3 loop is CSARDDRGPNNEQFF. As DNA, the CDR3 is TGCAGTGCTAGGGATGACAGGGGGCCTAACAATGAGCAGTTCTTC.

The rearrangement links TRBV25-1 to TRBJ2-2; D possibly corresponds to TRBD2 (5 bases). The germline V gene encodes CDR1 MGHDK and CDR2 SYGVNS. CDR3 length equals 18 residues. Trimming shortened V by 2 bases and J by 0 bases, and 16 bases separated the two germline ends. CDR3 region: CASSEELSGLANTGELFF. The CDR3 nucleotides read TGTGCCAGCAGTGAAGAGCTGTCGGGGTTAGCGAACACCGGGGAGCTGTTTTTT.

The table lists this clonotype with a few counts. The chain's CDR3 is CATSLGDTQYF. The CDR3, as DNA: TGTGCCACCTCATTGGGAGATACGCAGTATTTT. The V and J genes are TRBV7-9 and TRBJ2-3; D remains unclear. Trimming left V 10 bases short and J 5 bases short, with 10 bases between. Per the germline V gene, CDR1 is SEHNR and CDR2 is FQNEAQ (reference sequence). This CDR3 spans 11 amino acids.

This chain joins TRBV7-9 and TRBJ1-1; D is uncertain. V was pared by 8 bases and J by 3 bases, with 16 bases between. Germline CDR1 reads SEHNR; CDR2 reads FQNEAQ (reference sequence). The length of the CDR3 is 14 residues. The CDR3 region is CASRMHGVDTEAFF. The CDR3 DNA is TGTGCCAGCCGCATGCACGGGGTTGACACTGAAGCTTTCTTT.

The rearrangement links TRBV27 to TRBJ2-5; the D is unclear. V was shortened by 6 bases and J by 4 bases, with 15 bases between the two germline ends. Germline loops: CDR1 MNHEY, CDR2 SMNVEV (reference sequence). The CDR3 sequence is 14 residues long. CDR3 nucleotide sequence: TGTGCCAGCAGCTTCTTCCCCCTTGGAGAGACCCAGTACTTC. Translation gives CASSFFPLGETQYF.

The chain recombines TRBV19 with TRBJ1-5; a possible D gene is TRBD1 (5 bases). The CDR3 contains 14 residues. The germline V and J ends were trimmed by 10 bases and 2 bases, with 15 bases remaining between them. CDR1 is LNHDA, CDR2 SQIVND, per germline (reference sequence). This CDR3 reads CATDWRGGNQPQHF. In DNA form, the CDR3 reads TGTGCCACCGATTGGAGGGGCGGCAATCAGCCCCAGCATTTT.

V gene TRBV9 combines with J gene TRBJ1-1; no clear D. The CDR3 runs 13 residues. Germline V lookup: CDR1 SGDLS, CDR2 YYNGEE. The V end was cut by 3 bases, the J end by 0 bases, with 6 bases between. This chain's CDR3 is CASSAKMNTEAFF. As DNA, the CDR3 is TGTGCCAGCAGCGCCAAGATGAACACTGAAGCTTTCTTT.

The chain joins TRBV6-6 to TRBJ2-5, with D maybe TRBD2 (6 bases). Between the trimmed V and J ends, which lost 2 bases and 5 bases, there was a span of 12 bases. The CDR3 has 14 amino acids. Germline V gene lookup returns CDR1 MNHNY and CDR2 SVGAGI (reference sequence). The CDR3 DNA is TGTGCCAGCAGTTACCTGGACTATCGGGAGACCCAGTACTTC. Translating gives CASSYLDYRETQYF.

This clonotype was picked up many times. The rearrangement uses TRBV10-3 and TRBJ2-4; a possible D gene is TRBD2 (5 bases). Germline assignment: CDR1 ENHRY and CDR2 SYGVKD. The V end lost 5 bases, the J end lost 1 base, and 15 bases lay between the germline ends. This CDR3 is built from 16 residues. Here the CDR3 reads CAISTPEGRAKNIQYF. DNA of the CDR3: TGTGCCATCAGTACGCCTGAGGGCCGGGCCAAAAACATTCAGTACTTC.

The chain couples TRBV2 to TRBJ1-6, with a weak D call TRBD1 (6 bases). The CDR3 sequence is 17 residues long. CDR1 is SNHLY and CDR2 is FYNNEI in the germline V gene. The ends were cut back, 2 bases at V and 11 bases at J, with 22 bases in the middle. This CDR3 reads CASSELAAPTGAAPLHF. CDR3 bases: TGTGCCAGCAGTGAATTGGCGGCCCCGACAGGCGCGGCACCCCTCCACTTT.